This is a list of T cell receptor beta chains from one sample in a study of blood T cell repertoires in COVID-19. Profiled with immunoSEQ multiplex PCR; TCRdb holds only in-frame clones, not every one. Among about 80,000 clones, 76% were seen once, and the ten largest hold about 15%. Sequencing was performed on peripheral blood. The receptors come from a man in his 70s with active or convalescent COVID-19. Both conserved end residues are part of each CDR3. Fields, in order: J gene, V gene, CDR3 protein.

>TRBJ1-5|TRBV3-1/TRBV3-2
CASSHQGGNQPQHF
>TRBJ2-3|TRBV28
CASRDASWSDTQYF
>TRBJ1-2|TRBV5-1
CASSATPRTELYGYTF
>TRBJ2-1|TRBV7-9
CASSLERDSKLF
>TRBJ1-4|TRBV5-4
CASSFRIATNEKLFF
>TRBJ1-1|TRBV10-1
CASSAGVGDTEAFF
>TRBJ1-3|TRBV6-1
CASSEGQAGNTIYF
>TRBJ1-4|TRBV28
CASSYVGREKLFF
>TRBJ1-5|TRBV28
CASSPLIGGNQPQHF
>TRBJ2-7|TRBV7-9
CASSLNTGLEQYF
>TRBJ2-7|TRBV2
CASGTAYEQYF
>TRBJ2-1|TRBV6-5
CASSPTWSSYNEQFF
>TRBJ1-5|TRBV4-1
CASSRDTNQPQHF
>TRBJ1-3|TRBV6-6
CASSYGGSGNTIYF
>TRBJ1-5|TRBV15
CATSRAGQPQHF
>TRBJ2-7|TRBV5-4
CASSFRGGGHSYEQYF
>TRBJ1-5|TRBV7-9
CASSLKGNQPQHF
>TRBJ1-1|TRBV19
CASSPNRGQGTEAFF
>TRBJ1-1|TRBV7-6
CASSLASGGTEAFF
>TRBJ2-1|TRBV5-4
CASSPYNNEQFF
>TRBJ1-5|TRBV10-2
CASSGSRDRGFGQPQHF
>TRBJ2-3|TRBV11-3
CASSPRSGDTQYF
>TRBJ2-7|TRBV10-3
CAIRRDPYEQYF
>TRBJ1-2|TRBV15
CATSENSYGYTF
>TRBJ1-1|TRBV2
CASTVEAEAFF
>TRBJ1-1|TRBV10-3
CAISERRENTEAFF
>TRBJ2-7|TRBV19
CASSPTGSSYEQYF
>TRBJ2-1|TRBV5-1
CASSLAGLRNEQFF
>TRBJ2-2|TRBV18
CASSPIRTADGELFF
>TRBJ2-3|TRBV5-8
CASSSGGGAYTQYF
>TRBJ2-1|TRBV7-9
CASSEMVYYNEQFF
>TRBJ2-5|TRBV5-4
CASSLAGGASETQYF
>TRBJ1-4|TRBV30
CAWSRGFANEKLFF
>TRBJ1-5|TRBV10-3
CAISGTGFNQPQHF
>TRBJ2-5|TRBV3-1/TRBV3-2
CASSQDDAGTQYF
>TRBJ1-4|TRBV5-1
CASSLFPGGDEKLFF
>TRBJ1-1|TRBV5-1
CASSQNLNTEAFF
>TRBJ2-7|TRBV9
CASSAHRGRSYEQYF
>TRBJ2-5|TRBV27
CASRTTGGLKTQYF
>TRBJ1-5|TRBV10-1
CASSASPVRGQPQHF
>TRBJ2-1|TRBV7-2
CASSLGQAINEQFF
>TRBJ2-7|TRBV19
CASSIDSDVRDRVLEQYF
>TRBJ1-2|TRBV4-2
CASSQEFRGNGYTF
>TRBJ1-6|TRBV19
CASSMDRANSPLHF
>TRBJ2-2|TRBV2
CASTGLAGGNTGELFF
>TRBJ1-5|TRBV6-1
CASSEATTGSNQPQHF
>TRBJ2-2|TRBV19
CASSETRNTGELFF
>TRBJ1-3|TRBV19
CASRPTQGAGNTIYF